The next 25 T cell receptor beta chains were all read from a single sample in a study of a mutant IDH1 vaccine in newly diagnosed glioma. TCRdb's copy holds only in-frame clones and misses some; the assay was immunoSEQ multiplex PCR. The sample shows 75,000 to 85,000 clones, roughly 90% of them seen only once. Time point defined: week 5, during vaccination. With topical imiquimod, each dose of the vaccine consisted of 300 ug of mutant IDH1 20-mer peptide. These receptors' antigens are unknown. The input for sequencing was PBMCs, taken from a glioma patient whose treatment included an IDH1 peptide vaccine. The receptors derive from a woman aged 45-60 years with glioma.

The chain combines TRBV4-1 with TRBJ2-7; D call uncertain. Germline V CDR1 and CDR2: MGHRA, YSYEKL. The CDR3 covers 18 residues. With 0 bases removed from V and 2 bases from J, the gap between germline ends came to 20 bases. CDR3 loop: CASSQDGLAAGVTYEQYF. CDR3 coding DNA: TGCGCCAGCAGCCAAGATGGGCTTGCTGCAGGAGTTACCTACGAGCAGTACTTC.

The genes are TRBV7-9 and TRBJ1-2; D might be TRBD1 (6 bases). V lost 2 bases and J lost 6, with 10 bases in between. The germline gives CDR1 SEHNR, CDR2 FQNEAQ (reference sequence). This CDR3 region has 13 residues. In nucleotides, the CDR3 is TGTGCCAGCAGCTTATGGACAGTTAATGGCTACACCTTC. This gives the protein CASSLWTVNGYTF.

This clone has just one count. V and J are TRBV13 and TRBJ2-3, with 9 bases matching TRBD2. The trim removed 4 bases at V and 0 bases at J, leaving 2 bases unmatched. The CDR3 length is 15 residues. Germline assignment: CDR1 PRHDT and CDR2 FYEKMQ (reference sequence). For the CDR3, the DNA is TGTGCCAGCAGCTGGACTAGCGCTAGCACAGATACGCAGTATTTT. Residues: CASSWTSASTDTQYF.

The chain employs TRBV19 and TRBJ1-2; 12 nucleotides match TRBD1. Unmatched junction bases numbered 7, after V lost 7 bases and J lost 4 bases. The CDR3 is 15 amino acids. The germline CDR1 and CDR2 sequences are LNHDA and SQIVND (reference sequence). CDR3 in amino acids: CASTSGTGGFYGYTF. The CDR3 bases are TGTGCCAGTACCTCCGGGACAGGGGGCTTCTATGGCTACACCTTC. Full variable domain (outside the CDR3, taken from reference TRBV19 and TRBJ1-2): DGGITQSPKYLFRKEGQNVTLSCEQNLNHDAMYWYRQDPGQGLRLIYYSQIVNDFQKGDIAEGYSVSREKKESFPLTVTSAQKNPTAFYLCASTSGTGGFYGYTFGSGTRLTVV.

The V and J genes are TRBV7-9 and TRBJ2-1, with 12 bases matching TRBD2. The CDR3 runs 17 residues. V trimming: 7 bases; J trimming: 6 bases; junction bases outside the gene matches: 13. CDR1 is SEHNR, CDR2 FQNEAQ, per germline (reference sequence). CDR3 amino acids: CASKWAWGTSGSNEQFF. The CDR3 DNA reads as TGTGCCAGCAAATGGGCCTGGGGGACTAGCGGGTCCAATGAGCAGTTCTTC.

This sequence joins TRBV27 and TRBJ2-7; maybe TRBD1 (6 bases). The CDR3 is 15 residues long. V was clipped by 7 bases and J by 2 bases, with 18 bases between them. Germline V gene lookup returns CDR1 MNHEY and CDR2 SMNVEV (reference sequence). The DNA for the CDR3 is TGTGCCAGCACTCTCTCCCCTTGGGGGCCCTACGAGCAGTACTTC. Amino acids: CASTLSPWGPYEQYF.

This chain connects TRBV9 to TRBJ1-4; D perhaps matches TRBD1 (5 bases). This CDR3 contains 15 residues. CDR1 and CDR2 (germline): SGDLS, YYNGEE. Trimming pared 4 bases from V and 4 bases from J, leaving 14 bases between. CDR3 DNA: TGTGCCAGCAGCTCCAGTGACAGCGTTAATGAAAAACTGTTTTTT. Translated, it gives CASSSSDSVNEKLFF.

The chain recombines TRBV28 with TRBJ2-1, with D possibly matching TRBD1 (5 bases). CDR1 and CDR2 (germline): MDHEN, SYDVKM. The CDR3 spans 14 residues. V lost 10 bases to trimming and J lost 7 bases, with 20 bases between them. The CDR3 nucleotides read TGTGCCACCCAGGACATAACGTTGAGGAATGAGCAGTTCTTC. It specifies CATQDITLRNEQFF.

Ten or more counts support this clone. Different DNA sequences within this sample yield the same CDR3. The chain uses TRBV19 and TRBJ1-3; D not certain. This CDR3 spans 13 amino acids. V dropped 10 bases and J dropped 0 bases, with 10 bases sitting between them. The V gene's germline CDR1 is LNHDA and CDR2 SQIVND (reference sequence). CDR3 amino acids: CATTTFSGNTIYF. The DNA of the CDR3 is TGTGCCACCACGACCTTCTCTGGAAACACCATATATTTT.

This rearrangement joins TRBV5-4 to TRBJ2-5; 10 nucleotides line up with TRBD2. Germline V gives CDR1 SGHNT, CDR2 YYREEE (reference sequence). This CDR3 has 15 amino acids. The ends lost 2 bases at V and 5 bases at J; junction bases unmatched: 6. The CDR3 loop is CASSFLAGVGETQYF. The CDR3 DNA follows: TGTGCCAGCAGCTTTCTAGCGGGAGTAGGGGAGACCCAGTACTTC.

The chain recombines TRBV19 with TRBJ1-5; D may be TRBD1 (6 bases). This CDR3 spans 14 amino acids. Trimming pared 1 base from V and 7 bases from J, leaving 11 bases between. The germline V gene encodes CDR1 LNHDA and CDR2 SQIVND (reference sequence). The CDR3 DNA follows: TGTGCCAGTAGTATAGCAGGGGCCGCCCAGCCCCAGCATTTT. Its protein is CASSIAGAAQPQHF.

The gene calls are TRBV5-1 and TRBJ2-1; no clear D gene. The CDR3 totals 16 residues. CDR1 and CDR2 (germline): SGHRS, YFSETQ. Trimming shortened V by 1 base and J by 2 bases, and 13 bases separated the two germline ends. CDR3 in amino acids: CASSLTPTEPYNEQFF. The CDR3, as DNA: TGCGCCAGCAGCTTGACACCCACAGAACCCTACAATGAGCAGTTCTTC.

Only one count was recorded for this clone. The gene calls are TRBV7-9 and TRBJ1-4; D call uncertain. Germline CDR1 reads SEHNR; CDR2 reads FQNEAQ (reference sequence). The CDR3 length is 16 residues. Between the trimmed V and J ends, which lost 5 bases and 0 bases, there was a span of 13 bases. The chain's CDR3 is CASSRGTGTTNEKLFF. The CDR3 DNA sequence: TGTGCCAGCAGCCGGGGAACGGGGACAACTAATGAAAAACTGTTTTTT.

The chain has TRBV4-2 and TRBJ1-1; D uncertain. Trimming pared 1 base from V and 3 bases from J, leaving 12 bases between. Germline V gene lookup returns CDR1 LGHNA and CDR2 YNFKEQ. There are 15 residues in the CDR3. This CDR3 is CASSQAHYADTEAFF. The DNA for the CDR3 is TGTGCCAGCAGCCAAGCCCACTACGCAGACACTGAAGCTTTCTTT.

This chain uses TRBV27 with TRBJ2-7; 11 nucleotides match TRBD1. With 5 bases clipped from V and 0 bases from J, the junction kept 6 bases outside the gene matches. Germline lookup yields CDR1 MNHEY and CDR2 SMNVEV (reference sequence). This CDR3 has 16 amino acids. CDR3 DNA: TGTGCCAGCAGTCGGGTTGGGACAGGGGGCTCCTACGAGCAGTACTTC. The encoded protein is CASSRVGTGGSYEQYF.

The chain has TRBV6-1 and TRBJ1-1; 9 bases fit TRBD1. Germline CDR1 MNHNS, CDR2 SASEGT. V dropped 3 bases and J dropped 6; count of bases not matched to a gene: 8. The CDR3 spans 15 residues. CDR3 coding DNA: TGTGCCAGCAGTGAGCACAGGGGGCCTTTCTCTGAAGCTTTCTTT. Translating gives CASSEHRGPFSEAFF.

The V and J genes are TRBV25-1 and TRBJ1-2; possible D gene TRBD1, 5 bases. CDR3 length equals 13 residues. The V end lost 5 bases, the J end lost 8 bases, and 15 bases lay between the germline ends. Germline CDR1 is MGHDK and CDR2 is SYGVNS. For the CDR3, the DNA is TGTGCCAGCAGTCCCCACGGGGCAGAAGGCTACACCTTC. It codes for CASSPHGAEGYTF.

This rearrangement joins TRBV28 to TRBJ2-5, with TRBD2 matching 13 bases. After removal of 3 bases from V and 2 bases from J, the junction contained 6 bases not matched to a gene. There are 17 residues in the CDR3. Germline values: CDR1 MDHEN, CDR2 SYDVKM. CDR3 bases: TGTGCCAGCAGTTTCCTACTAGCGGGAGGGATACAAGAGACCCAGTACTTC. Translated: CASSFLLAGGIQETQYF.

In this sample, this clone turned up a few times. This chain links TRBV6-5 with TRBJ1-6; 9 nucleotides match TRBD1. Germline CDR1 reads MNHEY; CDR2 reads SVGAGI. The CDR3 consists of 15 residues. The J segment lost 6 bases and the V segment lost 4 bases, leaving 4 bases of the junction unmatched. CDR3 amino acids: CASSLLTGGNSPLHF. DNA for the CDR3: TGTGCCAGCAGTTTGTTGACAGGGGGTAATTCACCCCTCCACTTT.

This clone was found a few times. The V and J genes are TRBV15 and TRBJ2-1; 12 bases line up with TRBD1. This CDR3 is 15 amino acids long. Losses at the gene ends were 5 bases for V and 8 bases for J; bases not matched to a gene: 7. Looked up from germline, CDR1 is LNHNV and CDR2 is YYDKDF (reference sequence). CDR3 bases: TGTGCCACCAGCTTTGGGACAGGGGGCTTCGATGAGCAGTTCTTC. This sequence encodes CATSFGTGGFDEQFF.

CDR3 nucleotide sequence: TGTGCCACCACCGGGCCAATCTCCTACAATGAGCAGTTCTTC. Amino acid sequence: CATTGPISYNEQFF. V is TRBV28 and J is TRBJ2-1; D is unresolved. The CDR3 spans 14 residues. The germline V gene encodes CDR1 MDHEN and CDR2 SYDVKM. Deletions cut 10 bases from V and 0 bases from J, with 13 bases between.

This clone was recorded once. This chain uses TRBV29-1 with TRBJ2-1; 7 positions agree with TRBD1. Germline V gives CDR1 SQVTM, CDR2 ANQGSEA. The length of the CDR3 is 11 residues. With 7 bases clipped from V and 6 bases from J, the junction kept 3 bases outside the gene matches. The CDR3: CSARDSNEQFF. The CDR3 nucleotides are TGCAGCGCTAGGGACAGCAATGAGCAGTTCTTC.

The V call is TRBV25-1, the J call TRBJ2-7; D possibly matches TRBD1 or TRBD2 (7 bases each). This CDR3 contains 14 residues. The V gene's germline CDR1 is MGHDK and CDR2 SYGVNS. The ends were cut back, 7 bases at V and 5 bases at J, with 18 bases in the middle. CDR3 residues: CASTKAGQYHEQYF. As DNA, the CDR3 is TGTGCCAGCACTAAAGCGGGACAGTACCACGAGCAGTACTTC.

The chain is built from TRBV27 and TRBJ1-1; no reliable D call. The length of the CDR3 is 13 residues. Germline CDR1 reads MNHEY; CDR2 reads SMNVEV (reference sequence). Deletions cut 8 bases from V and 2 bases from J, with 12 bases between. This CDR3 is CASSNRVNTEAFF. The CDR3 coding sequence is TGTGCCAGCTCGAACCGAGTTAACACTGAAGCTTTCTTT.

This sequence joins TRBV5-1 and TRBJ2-1; no definite D call. V lost 4 bases, J lost 4 bases, and 9 bases lay in between. Germline CDR1 and CDR2: SGHRS and YFSETQ. This CDR3 is 13 amino acids long. This CDR3 reads CASSETMYNEQFF. The CDR3 coding sequence is TGCGCCAGCAGCGAGACCATGTACAATGAGCAGTTCTTC.